Below, 8 T cell receptor beta chains from the same sample are listed, as sequenced in a study of T cell repertoires in cytomegalovirus infection. TCRdb itself ran the reads through MiXCR, one entry per CDR3 protein. The data show 600,000 to 700,000 distinct CDR3 sequences, 30% to 35% seen once. What these receptors recognize is not known. Sample: cultured PBMCs, taken from culture after CMV antigen stimulation. The receptor source for this set is a human donor in good health (CMV status not recorded). Some clones in this sample may be carry-over from other donors' samples.

V gene TRBV20-1 combines with J gene TRBJ1-2; D uncertain. Germline V gives CDR1 DFQATT, CDR2 SNEGSKA (reference sequence). Deletions cut 3 bases from V and 0 bases from J, with 11 bases between. The CDR3 contains 14 residues. The CDR3 region is CSARAQSSNYGYTF. The CDR3 nucleotides read TGCAGTGCTAGGGCCCAGAGTTCTAACTATGGCTACACCTTC.

This clonotype was recorded a few times. The chain recombines TRBV4-1 with TRBJ1-2; D is uncertain. The V and J ends lost 3 bases and 4 bases respectively, with 21 bases between them. Germline CDR1 and CDR2: MGHRA and YSYEKL. The CDR3 contains 17 residues. CDR3 DNA: TGCGCCAGCAGCCACGAACGCGGACGGAGCGACTTCTATGGCTACACCTTC. Translated, it gives CASSHERGRSDFYGYTF.

A few counts support this clonotype. The rearrangement links TRBV6-6 to TRBJ2-1, with 7 bases identical to TRBD1. The CDR3 is made up of 16 amino acids. The trim removed 6 bases at V and 1 base at J, leaving 9 bases unmatched. Germline CDR1 MNHNY, CDR2 SVGAGI (reference sequence). As DNA, the CDR3 is TGTGCCAGCAGGGGTGACAGGGTGCGGTCCTACAATGAGCAGTTCTTC. Its translation: CASRGDRVRSYNEQFF.

Of note for this clonotype: This may be a read error, as it is one base from a much larger clone. V is TRBV7-2 and J is TRBJ1-2, with no clear D. This CDR3 contains 16 residues. Germline-derived CDR1 and CDR2 are SGHTA and FQGNSA. The CDR3 nucleotides read TGTGCCAGCACCAGGACCGGGTCCGCCGCTAACTATGGCTACGCCTTC. Encoded protein: CASTRTGSAANYGYAF.

V usage is TRBV27 and J usage is TRBJ2-7; weak D call: TRBD2 (6 bases). Germline values: CDR1 MNHEY, CDR2 SMNVEV (reference sequence). This CDR3 spans 13 amino acids. Trimming cost V 8 bases and J 4 bases, with 15 bases left between them. The CDR3 spells CASHEAAGYEQYF. The CDR3 bases are TGTGCCAGCCATGAGGCCGCGGGGTACGAGCAGTACTTC.

The chain is built from TRBV7-9 and TRBJ2-1, with 8 bases aligning to TRBD1. After removal of 5 bases from V and 5 bases from J, the junction contained 8 bases not matched to a gene. The CDR3 consists of 15 residues. The germline V gene has CDR1 SEHNR and CDR2 FQNEAQ (reference sequence). The CDR3 reads CASSPGQGAHNEQFF. The DNA for the CDR3 is TGTGCCAGCAGCCCTGGGCAGGGGGCCCACAATGAGCAGTTCTTC.

Regarding this clonotype: This may be a read error, as it is one base from a much larger clone. No conserved phenylalanine or tryptophan ends this CDR3, so it is likely a read error. The chain has TRBV7-2 and TRBJ2-7; D unresolved. The germline CDR1 and CDR2 sequences are SGHTA and FQGNSA. The germline V and J ends were trimmed by 5 bases and 0 bases, with 8 bases remaining between them. There are 13 residues in the CDR3. The CDR3 nucleotides are TGTGCCAGCAGCCCGGCCGTCTCCTACGAGCAGTACTAC. This sequence encodes CASSPAVSYEQYY.

About this clonotype itself: This may stem from a read error, because a much larger clone lies one nucleotide away. The chain has TRBV7-2 and TRBJ1-1; D not resolved. Trimming removed 3 bases from V and 1 base from J, with 9 bases in between. Germline-derived CDR1 and CDR2 are SGHTA and FQGNSA. This CDR3 contains 14 residues. The CDR3 DNA is TGTGCCAGCAGCTTCGAGGAACCGAACACTGAAGCTTTCTTT. Amino acid sequence: CASSFEEPNTEAFF.